This T cell receptor beta chain was identified during a study of blood T cell repertoires in COVID-19. Looking at the study overall: Samples came from the United States, Italy and Spain, spanning acute and convalescent COVID-19. Sources were T cells, B-cell-depleted T cells, or PBMCs; the material itself was cDNA or gDNA.

This clone showed up many times. Methods used by the authors: Amplification of reference gene primers provided the estimated nucleated cell counts. Here immunoSEQ multiplex PCR was the method, and the copy in TCRdb shows in-frame clones only, minus some. Clone size and the V and J calls come from that table; the DNA yielded D and trimming. Among more than 200,000 clones listed, less than 90% were seen once. This clonotype originated in a man between 70 and 80 years old with acute or convalescent COVID-19. The source material was peripheral blood.

The CDR3 region has the DNA TGTGCCAGCTCACATTCCAGGGATCCCACAGATACGCAGTATTTT. Amino acids: CASSHSRDPTDTQYF. This chain joins TRBV18 and TRBJ2-3; TRBD1 is a possible D gene (5 bases). CDR1 is KGHSH, CDR2 LQKENI, per germline. The CDR3 totals 15 residues. V was cut by 4 bases and J by 2 bases, with 13 bases left in between.